This TCR beta chain was recorded in a study of beta chain features in type 1 diabetes. Markers CD45RO/CCR7/CD25/CD127/CD95/CD27 served to sort CD4+ naive, central memory, regulatory and stem cell-like memory cells. Germline assignment: CDR1 LGHNA and CDR2 YSLEER. Trimming pared 2 bases from V and 1 base from J, leaving 11 bases between. This CDR3 has 15 amino acids. Points from the study as a whole: TCRB CDR3s were moderately but significantly shorter in Type 1 diabetes patients in all four CD4+ subsets.

To note about this clone: Its antigen is unidentified.

Sequencing targeted expressed TCRB transcripts, as all isolated RNA had been reverse transcribed. Profiled with immunoSEQ multiplex PCR; TCRdb holds only in-frame clones, not every one. Among around 710,000 clones listed, about an eighth were seen once. The rearrangement joins TRBV4-3 to TRBJ1-2; D is unclear. Material: naive CD4+ T cells from blood. This TCR was recovered from a man aged 25-45 years with type 1 diabetes. CDR3: CASSQTDPDNYGYTF. Written as DNA, the CDR3 is TGCGCCAGCAGCCAAACGGACCCTGATAACTATGGCTACACCTTC.